This note documents a single TCR beta chain sequence. Its cognate antigen is unknown. The data are from a study of Ad26.COV2.S vaccination and SARS-CoV-2 variants. General study results and limits: Reported post-vaccination CD8+ and CD4+ T cell responses to spike showed substantial breadth. Vaccinees showed greater spike-specific TCR breadth than placebo recipients.

The CDR3 spans 15 residues. The germline V and J ends were trimmed by 1 base and 2 bases, with 11 bases remaining between them. Looked up from germline, CDR1 is LNHDA and CDR2 is SQIVND (reference sequence). Noted treatment: approximately 18 received Ad26.COV2.S at low or high dose, single or two shots; roughly five received placebo; per-sample allocation not given. Samples were taken on day 63 after the first vaccine or placebo injection. An adult donor aged 18-55 years was enrolled in Boston. Libraries were prepared by immunoSEQ multiplex PCR; TCRdb keeps only in-frame clonotypes and omits some of them. The profile shows approximately 350,000 clones, about four fifths of them singletons.

Source: peripheral blood, taken in a trial of Ad26.COV2.S vaccine versus placebo. The chain carries TRBV19 and TRBJ1-2; no clear D. This TCR was recovered from a person between 18 and 59 years old who received the Ad26.COV2.S COVID-19 vaccine or a placebo. The CDR3 bases are TGTGCCAGTAGTATAGGTTTGGTCTACAACTATGGCTACACCTTC. This translates into CASSIGLVYNYGYTF. Full variable domain (missing parts from reference TRBV19 and TRBJ1-2): DGGITQSPKYLFRKEGQNVTLSCEQNLNHDAMYWYRQDPGQGLRLIYYSQIVNDFQKGDIAEGYSVSREKKESFPLTVTSAQKNPTAFYLCASSIGLVYNYGYTFGSGTRLTVV.